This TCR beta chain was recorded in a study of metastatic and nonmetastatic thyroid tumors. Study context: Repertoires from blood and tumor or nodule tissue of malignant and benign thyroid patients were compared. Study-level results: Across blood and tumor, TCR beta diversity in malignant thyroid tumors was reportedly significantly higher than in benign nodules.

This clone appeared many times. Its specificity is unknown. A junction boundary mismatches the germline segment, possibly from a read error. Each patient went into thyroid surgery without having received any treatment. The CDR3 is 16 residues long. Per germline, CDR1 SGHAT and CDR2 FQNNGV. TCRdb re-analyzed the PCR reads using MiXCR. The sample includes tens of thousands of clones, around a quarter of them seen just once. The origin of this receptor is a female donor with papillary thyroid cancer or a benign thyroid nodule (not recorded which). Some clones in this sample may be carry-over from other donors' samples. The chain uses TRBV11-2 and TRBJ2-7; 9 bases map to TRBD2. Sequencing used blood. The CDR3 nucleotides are TGTGCCAGCAGCTTAGATAGAGGGACTAGCTCCAACGAGCAGTACTTC. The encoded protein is CASSLDRGTSSNEQYF.